Shown below are 4 T cell receptor beta chains from a single sample sequenced in a study of shared clonotypes between healthy human individuals. The assay was immunoSEQ multiplex PCR, and TCRdb's table has in-frame clones only and misses some. The table has 1.5 million to 1.9 million clones, 95% to 99% seen once. The sequenced material came from naive CD4+ T cells sorted from blood. Subset: CD45RA+ positively selected. The origin of the receptors is a man aged 30 to 39 in good health.

This clone appeared a single time. A junction end diverges from the germline sequence, so it may reflect a read error. The genes are TRBV6-1 and TRBJ1-1; D is ambiguous. Germline V lookup: CDR1 MNHNS, CDR2 SASEGT. CDR3 size: 14 residues. The CDR3 is CASSEYGGALHLQF. The DNA of the CDR3 is TGTGCCAGCAGTGAATATGGCGGTGCACTCCATCTACAGTTT.

To note about this clone: This specimen includes other DNA sequences encoding the same CDR3. The rearrangement joins TRBV18 to TRBJ2-5; 9 nucleotides match TRBD2. This CDR3 has 16 amino acids. Trimming cost V 3 bases and J 0 bases; bases outside gene matches: 5. CDR1 and CDR2 from the germline V gene are KGHSH and LQKENI. CDR3 sequence: CASSPRTSGYQETQYF. Written as DNA, the CDR3 is TGTGCCAGCTCACCCCGCACTAGCGGGTACCAAGAGACCCAGTACTTC.

Comments on this clone: A junction end diverges from the germline sequence, so it may reflect a read error. This chain connects TRBV15 to TRBJ2-2, with no clear D. Germline V gene data show CDR1 as LNHNV and CDR2 as YYDKDF (reference sequence). The CDR3 runs to 14 residues. The CDR3 here is CATSRELRRGELFF. The CDR3 region has the DNA TGTGCCACCAGCCGAGAACTACGACGCGGGGAGCTGTTTTTT.

The genes are TRBV5-1 and TRBJ2-2; D not resolved. The CDR3 runs to 14 residues. Trimming pared 0 bases from V and 3 bases from J, leaving 6 bases between. CDR1 and CDR2 from the germline V gene are SGHRS and YFSETQ. The CDR3 region has the DNA TGCGCCAGCAGCTTGGCTGTCTACACCGGGGAGCTGTTTTTT. Encoded protein: CASSLAVYTGELFF.